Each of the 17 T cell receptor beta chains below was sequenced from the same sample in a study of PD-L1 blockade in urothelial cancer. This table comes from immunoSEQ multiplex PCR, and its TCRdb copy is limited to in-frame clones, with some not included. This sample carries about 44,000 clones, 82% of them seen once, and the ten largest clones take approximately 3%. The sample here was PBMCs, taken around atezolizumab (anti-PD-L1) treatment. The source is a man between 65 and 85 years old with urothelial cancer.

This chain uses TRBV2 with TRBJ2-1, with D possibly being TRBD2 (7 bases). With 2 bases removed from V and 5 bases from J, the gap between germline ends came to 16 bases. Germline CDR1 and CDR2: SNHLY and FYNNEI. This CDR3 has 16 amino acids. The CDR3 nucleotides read TGTGCCAGCAGTGAAAGGGGGGGGTATGGTAACAATGAGCAGTTCTTC. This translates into CASSERGGYGNNEQFF.

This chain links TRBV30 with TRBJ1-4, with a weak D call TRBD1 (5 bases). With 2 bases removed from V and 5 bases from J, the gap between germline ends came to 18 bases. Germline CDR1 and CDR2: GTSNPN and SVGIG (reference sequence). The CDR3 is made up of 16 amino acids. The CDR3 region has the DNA TGTGCCTGGAGTACGGAAGCGGGACTCGGGAATGAAAAACTGTTTTTT. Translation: CAWSTEAGLGNEKLFF. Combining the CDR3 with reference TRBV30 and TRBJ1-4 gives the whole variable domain SQTIHQWPATLVQPVGSPLSLECTVEGTSNPNLYWYRQAAGRGLQLLFYSVGIGQISSEVPQNLSASRPQDRQFILSSKKLLLSDSGFYLCAWSTEAGLGNEKLFFGSGTQLSVL.

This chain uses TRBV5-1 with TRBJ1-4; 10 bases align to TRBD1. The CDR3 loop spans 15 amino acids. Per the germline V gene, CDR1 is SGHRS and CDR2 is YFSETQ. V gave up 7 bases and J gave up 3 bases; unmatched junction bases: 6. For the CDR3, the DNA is TGCGCCAGCGGGGACAGGGGAGTTGCTAATGAAAAACTGTTTTTT. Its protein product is CASGDRGVANEKLFF.

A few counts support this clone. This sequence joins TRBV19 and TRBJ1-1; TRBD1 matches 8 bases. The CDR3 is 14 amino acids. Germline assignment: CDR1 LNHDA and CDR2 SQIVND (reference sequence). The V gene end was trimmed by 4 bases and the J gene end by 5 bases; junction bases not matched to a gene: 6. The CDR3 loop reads CASSTRQGPTEAFF. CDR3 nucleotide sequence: TGTGCCAGTAGTACCCGACAGGGGCCAACTGAAGCTTTCTTT.

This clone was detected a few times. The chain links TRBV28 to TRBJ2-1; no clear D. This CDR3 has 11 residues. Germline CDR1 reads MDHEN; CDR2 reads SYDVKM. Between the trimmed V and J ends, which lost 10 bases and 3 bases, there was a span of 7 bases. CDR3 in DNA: TGTGCCACTCTATTCTACAATGAGCAGTTCTTC. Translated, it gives CATLFYNEQFF.

CDR3 loop: CASSLLGRGTNQPQHF. The CDR3, as DNA: TGTGCCAGCAGCTTACTTGGCAGGGGGACCAATCAGCCCCAGCATTTT. The chain uses TRBV11-2 and TRBJ1-5; TRBD1 aligns across 7 bases. J was trimmed by 3 bases and V by 2 bases; bases with no gene match: 7. This CDR3 is 16 amino acids long. In germline, CDR1 is SGHAT, CDR2 FQNNGV.

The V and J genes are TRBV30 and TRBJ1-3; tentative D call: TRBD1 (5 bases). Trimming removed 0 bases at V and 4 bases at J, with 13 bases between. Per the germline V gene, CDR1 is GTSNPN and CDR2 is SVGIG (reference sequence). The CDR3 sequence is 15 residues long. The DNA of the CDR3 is TGTGCCTGGAGTGTACCAAGGACACAAGGAAACACCATATATTTT. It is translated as CAWSVPRTQGNTIYF.

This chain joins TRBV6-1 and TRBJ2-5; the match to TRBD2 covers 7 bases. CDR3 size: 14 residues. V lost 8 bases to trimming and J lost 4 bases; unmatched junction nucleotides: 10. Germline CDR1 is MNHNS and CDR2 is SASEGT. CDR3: CASGGETSGETQYF. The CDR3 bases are TGTGCCAGCGGGGGGGAAACCTCGGGAGAGACCCAGTACTTC.

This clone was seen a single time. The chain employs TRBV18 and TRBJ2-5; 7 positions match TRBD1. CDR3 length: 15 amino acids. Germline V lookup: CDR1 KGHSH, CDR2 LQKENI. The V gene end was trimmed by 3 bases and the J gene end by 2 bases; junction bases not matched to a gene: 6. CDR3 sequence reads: CASSPSTGTQETQYF. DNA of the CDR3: TGTGCCAGCTCACCCTCGACAGGGACGCAAGAGACCCAGTACTTC.

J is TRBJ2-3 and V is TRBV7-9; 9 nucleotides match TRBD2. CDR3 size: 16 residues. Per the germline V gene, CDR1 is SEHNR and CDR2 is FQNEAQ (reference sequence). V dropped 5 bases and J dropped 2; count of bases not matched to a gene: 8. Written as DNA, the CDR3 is TGTGCCAGCAGCCCCCTAGCGGGACTTTCCACAGATACGCAGTATTTT. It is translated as CASSPLAGLSTDTQYF. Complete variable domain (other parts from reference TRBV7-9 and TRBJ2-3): DTGVSQNPRHKITKRGQNVTFRCDPISEHNRLYWYRQTLGQGPEFLTYFQNEAQLEKSRLLSDRFSAERPKGSFSTLEIQRTEQGDSAMYLCASSPLAGLSTDTQYFGPGTRLTVL.

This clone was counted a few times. CDR3 protein: CASRRAGEGQPQHF. Here the CDR3 DNA reads TGTGCCAGTAGGCGGGCAGGGGAAGGACAGCCCCAGCATTTT. The V and J genes are TRBV19 and TRBJ1-5; maybe TRBD1 (6 bases). This CDR3 is built from 14 residues. Trimming left V 6 bases short and J 7 bases short, with 16 bases between. CDR1 is LNHDA, CDR2 SQIVND, per germline (reference sequence).

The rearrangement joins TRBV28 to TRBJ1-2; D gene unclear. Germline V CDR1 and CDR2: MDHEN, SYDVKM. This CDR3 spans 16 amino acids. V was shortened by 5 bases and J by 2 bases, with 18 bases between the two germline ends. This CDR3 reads CASSLTDRFMNYGYTF. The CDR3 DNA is TGTGCCAGCAGTCTTACAGACCGGTTTATGAACTATGGCTACACCTTC.

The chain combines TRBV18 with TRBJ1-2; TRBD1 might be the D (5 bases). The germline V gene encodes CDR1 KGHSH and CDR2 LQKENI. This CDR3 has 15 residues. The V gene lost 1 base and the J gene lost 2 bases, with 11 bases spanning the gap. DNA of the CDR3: TGTGCCAGCTCACCACGCGCAGGGATGAACTATGGCTACACCTTC. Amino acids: CASSPRAGMNYGYTF.

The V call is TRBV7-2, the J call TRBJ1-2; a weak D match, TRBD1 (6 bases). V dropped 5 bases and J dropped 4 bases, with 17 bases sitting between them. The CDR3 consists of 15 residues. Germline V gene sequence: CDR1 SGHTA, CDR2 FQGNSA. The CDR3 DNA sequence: TGTGCCAGCAGCCCGAACGTGGGGGCCGCCTATGGCTACACCTTC. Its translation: CASSPNVGAAYGYTF.

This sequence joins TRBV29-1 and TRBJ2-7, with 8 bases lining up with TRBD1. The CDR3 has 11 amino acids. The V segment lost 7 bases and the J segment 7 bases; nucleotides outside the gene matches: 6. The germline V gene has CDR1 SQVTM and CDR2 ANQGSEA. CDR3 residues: CSARTGREQYF. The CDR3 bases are TGCAGCGCCCGGACAGGGCGAGAGCAGTACTTC.

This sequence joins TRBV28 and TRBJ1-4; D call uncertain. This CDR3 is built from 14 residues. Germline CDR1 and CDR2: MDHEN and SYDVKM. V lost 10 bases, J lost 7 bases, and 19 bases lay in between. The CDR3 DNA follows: TGTGCCACCTGGGCGGGAGGTTTCGGTGAAAAACTGTTTTTT. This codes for CATWAGGFGEKLFF.

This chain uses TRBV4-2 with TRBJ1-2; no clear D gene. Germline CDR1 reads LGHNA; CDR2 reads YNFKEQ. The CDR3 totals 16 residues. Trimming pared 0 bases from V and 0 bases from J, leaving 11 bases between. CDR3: CASSQDAIPPNYGYTF. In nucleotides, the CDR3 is TGTGCCAGCAGCCAAGATGCGATTCCCCCTAACTATGGCTACACCTTC.